This record covers a single T cell receptor (beta chain). The sample belongs to a study of blood T cell repertoires in COVID-19. Overall study: Acute and convalescent COVID-19 specimens originated in the United States, Italy and Spain. Sample material is recorded as cDNA or gDNA derived from T cells, B-cell-depleted T cells, or PBMCs.

As originally analysed: Using reference gene primer amplification, nucleated cell counts were estimated. The assay was immunoSEQ multiplex PCR, and TCRdb's table has in-frame clones only and misses some. V, J and clone size reflect that table, while D and trimming were determined from the DNA. The sample shows under 250,000 clones, 92% of them seen only once. V shed 2 bases, J shed 7 bases, and the junction held 2 bases outside the gene matches. CDR3 length equals 13 residues. The germline CDR1 and CDR2 sequences are SGHAT and FQNNGV. The source of this sequence is a young man with acute or convalescent COVID-19. The chain carries TRBV11-2 and TRBJ1-5; 7 nucleotides align to TRBD1. The sample consisted of peripheral blood. CDR3 nucleotides: TGTGCCAGCAGCTTAACAGGGGCACAGCCCCAGCATTTT. It specifies CASSLTGAQPQHF.